The sequence of this TCR beta chain was determined in a study of T cells after yellow fever vaccination (dated by TCRdb to between 2017 and 2020). Broadly, across the study: The SMART-Seq v4 Ultra Low Input RNA kit was used to prepare libraries from fractions with low cell numbers. Blood was drawn at multiple timepoints before and after primary and secondary immunization, with bulk PBMC replicates and cell subsets isolated. Two healthy male donors made up the cohort, one aged 18 to 30 years and the other aged 30 to 39 years. To follow T-cell clones before and after both primary and booster YFV17D yellow fever vaccination, bulk TCR alpha and beta repertoires underwent longitudinal sequencing. Study-level results and caveats: Only a couple of donors were included in the study, so the extent to which the findings can be generalized is limited. A small fraction of clonotypes appeared in both the CD4 and CD8 compartments, likely as a result of convergent recombination. Computational filtering was needed because FACS-sorted repertoires could contain abundant contaminating clonotypes from the bulk population. Most clones expanded after primary vaccination (approximately 96% of CD4 and roughly 91% of CD8) were re-detected after the booster, suggesting that broad memory maintenance occurred. Compared with the primary T-cell response, the secondary T-cell response was weaker but faster, peaking on day 5 rather than day 15.

This clonotype has ten or more counts. Its recognized antigen is unknown. Per-base quality was not reported, and no clone a single base away is much larger than it. The treatment or condition tag for this specimen amounts to: live attenuated yellow fever vaccine strain. A standard Ficoll-Paque protocol was used to isolate PBMCs from peripheral blood. CD4 and CD8 T-cell fractions were isolated with Dynabeads CD4 and CD8 positive selection kits. TriZol was used to extract RNA from bulk PBMCs, from CD4 and CD8 fractions, and from dextramer-positive and dextramer-negative fractions. Sequencing took place on an Illumina NovaSeq 6000. TCR cDNA was synthesized by 5'RACE template switching, through which a universal primer site and unique molecular identifiers were introduced. Priming of cDNA synthesis was performed from both the TCR alpha and TCR beta constant segments. Library amplification involved two PCR steps, and the second step added sample barcodes and sequencing adapters. Sequencing of libraries was done on Illumina HiSeq 2500 (2x100 bp) or NovaSeq (2x150 bp). The original methods were these. Demultiplexing of reads and collapsing into UMI consensus sequences were performed with MIGEC, and V(D)J alignment was carried out with MiXCR. Clonotypes responding to the vaccine were identified with edgeR on replicate PBMC samples, with the criteria of FDR below 0.01 and a log2 fold change above 5 up to day 15. CD4 or CD8 identity was assigned to each bulk clonotype according to whether the clonotype was present at higher abundance in the sequenced CD4 repertoire or the sequenced CD8 repertoire. TCRdb redid the processing of the public reads, applying fastp at Q25 and MiXCR, and retained in-frame beta chains. Rows with one shared CDR3 protein collapse into an entry with the most common genes and DNA. TCRdb, not the original authors, processed these V and J calls. For this sample the table gives around 100,000 distinct CDR3 sequences, of which under 7% were detected only once. The top ten clonotypes cover about two fifths of the sample.

Spanning cysteine to phenylalanine, the CDR3 consists of 12 amino acids. Only the CDR3 portion is preserved as DNA: 36 bases, with reading frame beginning at the first base. Between the V and J ends, shortened by 0 bases and 9 bases respectively, the junction contains 7 bases. As encoded in the germline V gene, CDR1 is SGHDT while CDR2 is YYEEEE. The source was CD8+ T cells sorted from PBMCs, collected 10 days after the yellow fever booster vaccination. This chain joins TRBV5-6 to TRBJ2-1; no D segment can be confidently identified. The clonotype originates from a man aged 18 to 30 who received the YFV17D yellow fever vaccine. CDR3 sequence: CASSLETIEQFF. The sequenced DNA: TGTGCCAGCAGCTTGGAAACTATTGAGCAGTTCTTC.